The 8 T cell receptor beta chains reported below all come from one sample, sequenced in a study of regulatory T cells in long-lasting Graves disease. In building TCR beta libraries, iRepertoire HTBI primers were used together with Arm-PCR of CDR3 regions. TCRdb redid the calling of the multiplex PCR reads with MiXCR, one entry per CDR3 protein. The profile shows approximately 400,000 distinct CDR3 sequences, around 16% of them singletons. Noted time point: newly diagnosed GD, antithyroid drugs for less than 3 months. The TCR library was prepared using RNA isolated from PBMCs. The sequencing used peripheral blood mononuclear cells (PBMCs), collected at new diagnosis, from a patient treated with antithyroid drugs. The source of these receptors is a female donor with Graves disease.

This clonotype was observed at least ten times. The chain uses TRBV11-2 and TRBJ2-1; TRBD1 matches 7 bases. Germline V CDR1 and CDR2: SGHAT, FQNNGV. CDR3 length: 15 amino acids. The junction had 5 bases not matched to a gene; V was cut back by 5 bases and J by 1 base. The CDR3 loop reads CASSRRQGSYNEQFF. The CDR3 nucleotides are TGTGCCAGCAGCCGACGACAGGGATCCTACAATGAGCAGTTCTTC.

V is TRBV12-3 or TRBV12-4 and J is TRBJ2-2, with no clear D. This CDR3 has 15 residues. V was trimmed by 7 bases and J by 2 bases, leaving 14 bases between them. The CDR3, as DNA: TGTGCCAGCAAGCCATCGGCGTCAAACACCGGGGAGCTGTTTTTT. As protein: CASKPSASNTGELFF.

This clonotype was detected ten times or more. V and J are TRBV6-5 and TRBJ1-1; D unresolved. This CDR3 has 15 residues. CDR1 is MNHEY and CDR2 is SVGAGI in the germline V gene. Between the trimmed V and J ends, which lost 4 bases and 1 base, there was a span of 13 bases. The CDR3 DNA sequence: TGTGCCAGCAGTTTCAGGACGGCCCCGAACACTGAAGCTTTCTTT. Translation gives CASSFRTAPNTEAFF.

Concerning this clonotype: A far larger clone is one nucleotide away, so this likely arose from a read error. The chain links TRBV2 to TRBJ2-1; 7 bases line up with TRBD1. With 6 bases clipped from V and 10 bases from J, the junction kept 9 bases outside the gene matches. CDR1 and CDR2 (germline): SNHLY, FYNNEI. The CDR3 length is 13 residues. DNA of the CDR3: TGTGCCAGCAGGTCCGGGACAGACTACGAGCAGTTCTTC. Protein: CASRSGTDYEQFF.

Note on this clonotype: A read error is possible here, since a much larger clone lies one base away. The V call is TRBV7-2, the J call TRBJ1-2, with 9 positions matching TRBD1. The CDR3 has 13 residues. Germline lookup yields CDR1 SGHTA and CDR2 FQGNSA. CDR3 region: CACSSPTGGGYTF. CDR3 nucleotides: TGTGCCTGCAGCTCCCCCACAGGGGGCGGCTACACCTTC.

The rearrangement uses TRBV7-2 and TRBJ2-5, with 16 bases identical to TRBD2. There are 18 residues in the CDR3. The trim removed 6 bases at V and 5 bases at J, leaving 12 bases unmatched. CDR1 and CDR2 from the germline V gene are SGHTA and FQGNSA. CDR3 coding DNA: TGTGCCAGCAGGTCCGAGGGACTAGCGGGGGGGCCATCCGAGACCCAGTACTTC. Translation: CASRSEGLAGGPSETQYF.

This clonotype showed up many times. The chain combines TRBV28 with TRBJ2-2, with 8 bases matching TRBD1. Germline CDR1 and CDR2: MDHEN and SYDVKM. The CDR3 is 15 residues long. The V segment lost 6 bases and the J segment 0 bases; nucleotides outside the gene matches: 3. DNA of the CDR3: TGTGCCAGCAGGTTGGACAGGGCGAACACCGGGGAGCTGTTTTTT. Translated, it gives CASRLDRANTGELFF.

At least ten counts were recorded for this clonotype. V usage is TRBV28 and J usage is TRBJ2-1; D not certain. V gave up 4 bases and J gave up 7 bases, with 20 bases separating them. The CDR3 totals 16 residues. Germline CDR1 is MDHEN and CDR2 is SYDVKM. The CDR3 sequence: CASSSPLRVGLNEQFF. In DNA form, the CDR3 reads TGTGCCAGCAGTTCCCCCTTAAGGGTAGGGCTGAATGAGCAGTTCTTC.